A selection of T cell receptor beta chains follows, all from one sample in a study of technical replicates of blood from a handful of donors. TCRdb's copy holds only in-frame clones and misses some; the assay was immunoSEQ multiplex PCR. The data hold around 93,000 clones, with around 95% observed a single time. Sequenced input: T cells isolated from PBMCs. The receptors shown here come from a human donor in good health. CDR3s include the opening cysteine and the closing phenylalanine or tryptophan. The D gene is left open where the match is weak. Expanded clones get a size class; other rows say once, few or many, or leave the size out.

TRBV25-1,NA,TRBD1,TRBJ1-1,CASSEYWPGQGARTEAFF,TGTGCCAGCAGTGAATATTGGCCCGGACAGGGGGCGAGAACTGAAGCTTTCTTT
TRBV7-9,NA,TRBD1,TRBJ2-7,CASSLGQIYEQYF,TGTGCCAGCAGCTTGGGACAGATCTACGAGCAGTACTTC
TRBV5-1,once,TRBD1,TRBJ2-7,CASSLNRGPPYEQYF,TGCGCCAGCAGCTTAAACAGGGGGCCGCCCTACGAGCAGTACTTC
TRBV30,NA,TRBD2,TRBJ2-6,CAWRLAGGGSGANVLTF,TGTGCCTGGAGACTAGCGGGAGGAGGATCTGGGGCCAACGTCCTGACTTTC
TRBV6-1,NA,NA,TRBJ2-2,CASRAFAGISGELFF,TGTGCCAGCAGGGCCTTTGCGGGAATCTCCGGGGAGCTGTTTTTT
TRBV2,NA,TRBD2,TRBJ2-1,CASSGLAGGDNEQFF,TGTGCCAGCAGTGGACTAGCGGGAGGGGACAATGAGCAGTTCTTC
TRBV18,NA,TRBD1,TRBJ2-1,CASSPQTGDNEQFF,TGTGCCAGCTCACCACAGACAGGGGACAATGAGCAGTTCTTC
TRBV15,once,TRBD1,TRBJ1-5,CATSTSTGVDQPQHF,TGTGCCACCAGCACTTCGACAGGGGTAGATCAGCCCCAGCATTTT
TRBV14,NA,NA,TRBJ2-1,CASSQDEGGSPYNEQFF,TGTGCCAGCAGCCAAGATGAGGGTGGCAGCCCCTACAATGAGCAGTTCTTC
TRBV25-1,once,NA,TRBJ2-1,CASSAVSYNEQFF,TGTGCCAGCAGTGCGGTCTCCTACAATGAGCAGTTCTTC
TRBV19,NA,TRBD2,TRBJ2-3,CASSPSGTFSTDTQYF,TGTGCCAGTAGTCCTAGCGGGACCTTTAGCACAGATACGCAGTATTTT
TRBV7-6,NA,NA,TRBJ2-1,CASSPLTAPYNEQFF,TGTGCCAGCAGCCCACTGACAGCCCCTTACAATGAGCAGTTCTTC
TRBV19,NA,TRBD1,TRBJ2-1,CASMLGTANEQFF,TGTGCCAGTATGCTCGGGACAGCGAATGAGCAGTTCTTC
TRBV7-2,NA,NA,TRBJ2-1,CASSFERFISYNEQFF,TGTGCCAGCAGCTTTGAGCGGTTTATCTCCTACAATGAGCAGTTCTTC
TRBV2,NA,NA,TRBJ2-7,CATSKQGYEQYF,TGTGCCACCTCAAAGCAGGGCTACGAGCAGTACTTC
TRBV7-8,NA,NA,TRBJ2-5,CASSLVIGGNQETQYF,TGTGCCAGCAGCTTAGTAATCGGCGGGAATCAAGAGACCCAGTACTTC
TRBV7-9,NA,TRBD2,TRBJ2-1,CASSSREATRNEQFF,TGTGCCAGCAGCTCCCGGGAGGCAACGAGGAATGAGCAGTTCTTC
TRBV4-3,NA,NA,TRBJ1-5,CASSQEFGALSQPQHF,TGCGCCAGCAGCCAAGAATTCGGAGCCCTTTCTCAGCCCCAGCATTTT
TRBV19,NA,NA,TRBJ1-2,CASSQANYGYTF,TGTGCCAGTAGCCAGGCTAACTATGGCTACACCTTC
TRBV6-1,NA,TRBD1,TRBJ1-5,CASSEFQGADSNQPQHF,TGTGCCAGCAGTGAATTCCAGGGGGCGGATTCCAATCAGCCCCAGCATTTT
TRBV5-1,NA,TRBD2,TRBJ2-7,CASSERTSGYEQYF,TGCGCCAGCAGCGAACGGACTAGCGGCTACGAGCAGTACTTC
TRBV30,NA,NA,TRBJ1-4,CAWTTGFEKLFF,TGTGCCTGGACCACCGGGTTTGAAAAACTGTTTTTT
TRBV11-3,NA,TRBD2,TRBJ2-7,CASSSQAGVIYEQYF,TGTGCCAGCAGCTCACAAGCGGGAGTAATATACGAGCAGTACTTC
TRBV4-3,NA,TRBD2,TRBJ2-1,CASSQGAFSWVGRAFSYNEQFF,TGCGCCAGCAGCCAAGGTGCATTTAGTTGGGTCGGGAGGGCCTTTTCCTACAATGAGCAGTTCTTC
TRBV11-2,NA,TRBD2,TRBJ2-5,CASSLEVAGGRGAQYF,TGTGCCAGCAGCTTAGAGGTAGCGGGAGGGCGTGGGGCCCAGTACTTC
TRBV30,NA,NA,TRBJ2-7,CAGVQGTYEQYF,TGTGCCGGAGTACAGGGAACCTACGAGCAGTACTTC
TRBV27,NA,TRBD2,TRBJ2-7,CASSLSSGNEQYF,TGTGCCAGCAGTTTATCTAGCGGGAACGAGCAGTACTTC
TRBV21-1,NA,NA,TRBJ1-2,CASSGTAEANYGYTF,TGTGCCAGCAGCGGGACAGCTGAGGCTAACTATGGCTACACCTTC
TRBV5-1,NA,TRBD1,TRBJ1-1,CASSLGTGEAFF,TGCGCCAGCAGCTTGGGGACAGGGGAAGCTTTCTTT
TRBV7-3,NA,TRBD1,TRBJ1-2,CASSPSGTGISGYTF,TGTGCCAGCAGCCCTTCCGGGACAGGGATCAGTGGCTACACCTTC
TRBV6-5,NA,NA,TRBJ2-1,CASSYSNLAEQFF,TGTGCCAGCAGTTACTCTAATCTAGCGGAGCAGTTCTTC
TRBV6-5,NA,TRBD2,TRBJ2-2,CASSYFSGPTGELFF,TGTGCCAGCAGTTACTTTAGCGGGCCTACCGGGGAGCTGTTTTTT
TRBV19,NA,NA,TRBJ1-5,CASSWSNQPQHF,TGTGCCAGTAGCTGGAGTAATCAGCCCCAGCATTTT
TRBV25-1,NA,NA,TRBJ2-5,CASSAEAQYF,TGTGCCAGCAGTGCGGAGGCCCAGTACTTC
TRBV7-6,NA,NA,TRBJ1-1,CASSSKQGEMNTEAFF,TGTGCCAGCAGCTCCAAACAGGGAGAGATGAACACTGAAGCTTTCTTT
TRBV7-2,NA,TRBD2,TRBJ2-5,CASSLDPSGETQYF,TGTGCCAGCAGCTTAGACCCTAGCGGAGAGACCCAGTACTTC
TRBV7-9,NA,TRBD1,TRBJ1-2,CASSLEDRDIGGYTF,TGTGCCAGCAGCCTAGAAGACAGGGATATCGGAGGCTACACCTTC
TRBV9,NA,TRBD2,TRBJ2-3,CASSSTGLAGEYNTQYF,TGTGCCAGCAGCTCGACGGGACTAGCGGGAGAATATAATACGCAGTATTTT
TRBV6-1,NA,TRBD1,TRBJ2-7,CASSEDHRGIYEQYF,TGTGCCAGCAGTGAAGATCACAGGGGGATTTACGAGCAGTACTTC
TRBV27,NA,NA,TRBJ2-7,CASSLTGGIFYEQYF,TGTGCCAGCAGTTTAACCGGCGGGATCTTCTACGAGCAGTACTTC
TRBV28,NA,NA,TRBJ1-2,CASSFGTVLYGYTF,TGTGCCAGCAGTTTTGGTACGGTCCTCTATGGCTACACCTTC
TRBV2,NA,NA,TRBJ2-2,CASSLDLTGELFF,TGTGCCAGCTCCTTGGACTTGACCGGGGAGCTGTTTTTT
TRBV19,NA,TRBD2,TRBJ2-2,CASSQTTSGSTGELFF,TGTGCCAGTAGTCAAACGACTAGCGGGAGCACCGGGGAGCTGTTTTTT
TRBV5-1,NA,TRBD1,TRBJ2-7,CASKYRQGAWDEQYF,TGCGCCAGCAAATACCGACAGGGGGCGTGGGACGAGCAGTACTTC
TRBV7-6,NA,TRBD1,TRBJ2-7,CASSSGTGAYEQYF,TGTGCCAGCAGCTCCGGGACAGGGGCCTACGAGCAGTACTTC
TRBV4-2,NA,TRBD2,TRBJ2-1,CASSQLGSGNLLYNEQFF,TGTGCCAGCAGCCAATTGGGGAGCGGGAACCTACTCTACAATGAGCAGTTCTTC
TRBV15,NA,NA,TRBJ1-4,CATSIGAGSDEKLFF,TGTGCCACCAGCATAGGGGCCGGGTCTGATGAAAAACTGTTTTTT